A single TCR beta chain is shown here with its context. As yet, its antigen is unknown. Other DNA sequences of this sample code for an identical CDR3. The data are from a study of cytomegalovirus exposure and HLA in healthy donors. V trimming: 5 bases; J trimming: 4 bases; junction bases outside the gene matches: 8. From germline, CDR1 is MNHEY and CDR2 SMNVEV (reference sequence). The CDR3 sequence is 16 residues long. PCR used 60 Vbeta primers and 13 Jbeta primers. Using immunoSEQ multiplex PCR, the repertoire was profiled, and TCRdb retains in-frame clones only, with some absent. The data hold fewer than 200,000 clones, with over 65% observed a single time. Notes on the study in general: The authors later linked a missense DCLRE1C variant to TCR beta V- and J-gene trimming.

The clonotype was recovered from a female donor in good health and CMV-seronegative. This chain uses TRBV27 with TRBJ2-3; 11 positions match TRBD2. Sequenced: PBMCs. CDR3 protein: CASSPRLAGSSDTQYF. CDR3 nucleotide sequence: TGTGCCAGCAGTCCCAGACTAGCGGGGAGTTCAGATACGCAGTATTTT.